One sample yielded the 30 T cell receptor beta chains listed below, sequenced in a study of CD8+CD57+ T cells in acquired aplastic anemia. TCR beta VDJ and CDR3 were profiled, and genomic DNA was the template. TCRdb analysed the reads with MiXCR anew, one entry per CDR3 protein. The data contain roughly 180,000 distinct CDR3 sequences, approximately 48% of them singletons. By flow cytometry, patients selected for sequencing had shown an expansion of CD8+CD57+ cells. Sequencing was done on a sample of sorted CD4+, CD8+, or CD8+CD57+ T cells (not recorded which) from PBMCs. These receptor sequences come from a human donor with aplastic anemia.

The chain uses TRBV30 and TRBJ1-6, with 9 bases lining up with TRBD1. This CDR3 has 14 residues. Germline CDR1 is GTSNPN and CDR2 is SVGIG (reference sequence). Unmatched junction bases numbered 4, after V lost 2 bases and J lost 8 bases. The CDR3 coding sequence is TGTGCCTGGAGTCGGGACAGGGCGGATTCACCCCTCCACTTT. Encoded protein: CAWSRDRADSPLHF.

V usage is TRBV11-1 and J usage is TRBJ2-7, with 7 bases fitting TRBD1. CDR3 length: 15 amino acids. The germline V gene has CDR1 SGHAT and CDR2 FQDESV (reference sequence). Losses at the gene ends were 0 bases for V and 5 bases for J; bases not matched to a gene: 7. CDR3 loop: CASSLAGDRDHEQYF. The CDR3 bases are TGTGCCAGCAGCTTAGCGGGAGACAGGGACCACGAGCAGTACTTC.

The chain uses TRBV7-6 and TRBJ1-5; 7 bases fit TRBD1. This CDR3 spans 18 amino acids. The V segment lost 1 base and the J segment 5 bases; nucleotides outside the gene matches: 14. Germline CDR1 SGHVS, CDR2 FNYEAQ. CDR3 nucleotides: TGTGCCAGCAGCTTAGAACCCGCCTCCAGGGGGTTGGATCAGCCCCAGCATTTT. This codes for CASSLEPASRGLDQPQHF.

With regard to this clonotype: Possible read error: a much larger clone is one base away. V usage is TRBV12-3 or TRBV12-4 and J usage is TRBJ1-2, with a possible D match to TRBD1 (6 bases). The germline V and J ends were trimmed by 5 bases and 2 bases, with 12 bases remaining between them. The CDR3 runs 14 residues. CDR3 region: CASSPMDRNYGYTF. DNA of the CDR3: TGTGCCAGCAGTCCGATGGACAGAAACTATGGCTACACCTTC.

As regards this clonotype: This may arise from a read error, as a much more abundant clone is one base away. This sequence joins TRBV6-1 and TRBJ2-5; TRBD1 agrees at 7 bases. Germline CDR1 reads MNHNS; CDR2 reads SASEGT. V was pared by 6 bases and J by 5 bases, with 12 bases of the junction left unmatched. This CDR3 is built from 15 residues. CDR3: CASRLDRLGSETQYF. The CDR3 DNA reads as TGTGCCAGCAGGCTGGACAGGCTTGGTTCGGAGACCCAGTACTTC.

V is TRBV6-2 or TRBV6-3 and J is TRBJ2-7; D is ambiguous. This CDR3 comprises 14 residues. The V and J ends lost 2 bases and 2 bases respectively, with 10 bases between them. CDR1 is MNHEY, CDR2 SVGEGT, per germline. The CDR3 nucleotides are TGTGCCAGCAGTTACCCGGCAGGCGCCTACGAGCAGTACTTC. This translates into CASSYPAGAYEQYF.

On this clonotype itself: One base away lies a much larger clone, so this may be a sequencing read error. The chain carries TRBV6-2 or TRBV6-3 and TRBJ2-7; possibly TRBD2 for D (6 bases). The length of the CDR3 is 12 residues. CDR1 and CDR2 (germline): MNHEY, SVGEGT. The CDR3 DNA reads TGTGCCAGCGGTGTCGGGGGAAACGATCAGTACTTC. It yields the protein CASGVGGNDQYF.

The V call is TRBV15, the J call TRBJ2-6; weak D call: TRBD2 (5 bases). V shed 0 bases and J shed 3 bases, with 9 bases lying between them. The CDR3 sequence is 16 residues long. CDR1 is LNHNV and CDR2 is YYDKDF in the germline V gene (reference sequence). The CDR3 loop reads CATSREGGFGANVLTF. The CDR3 DNA is TGTGCCACCAGCAGAGAGGGCGGGTTTGGGGCCAACGTCCTGACTTTC.

J is TRBJ2-2 and V is TRBV7-7, with TRBD2 matching 7 bases. V was pared by 7 bases and J by 6 bases, with 14 bases of the junction left unmatched. This CDR3 spans 16 amino acids. CDR1 SSHAT and CDR2 FNYEAQ come from the germline V gene (reference sequence). The chain's CDR3 is CASNTVGGGYPGELFF. The CDR3 DNA sequence: TGTGCCAGCAACACCGTGGGGGGAGGGTATCCCGGGGAGCTGTTTTTT.

Ten or more counts support this clonotype. CDR3 nucleotides: TGTGCCAGCAGTTACGAGGGGCAATCCTACGAGCAGTACTTC. This codes for CASSYEGQSYEQYF. The V gene is TRBV6-5, the J gene TRBJ2-7, with D perhaps assigned TRBD1 or TRBD2 (5 bases each). Trimming took off 2 bases at V and 1 base at J, with 9 bases between the two ends. The CDR3 is 14 amino acids. The germline V gene has CDR1 MNHEY and CDR2 SVGAGI.

V is TRBV5-1 and J is TRBJ2-6; TRBD1 matches at 7 bases. CDR1 and CDR2 (germline): SGHRS, YFSETQ. This CDR3 has 15 residues. Losses at the gene ends were 2 bases for V and 4 bases for J; bases not matched to a gene: 3. In DNA form, the CDR3 reads TGCGCCAGCAGCTTTGGACAGGTCGGGGCCAACGTCCTGACTTTC. Translation: CASSFGQVGANVLTF.

The CDR3 DNA sequence: TGCGCCAGCAGCCAAGGGGTGGGCGTCCTGACTTTC. As protein: CASSQGVGVLTF. V is TRBV5-1 and J is TRBJ2-6; tentative D call: TRBD1 (5 bases). CDR3 length: 12 residues. The germline V and J ends were trimmed by 4 bases and 12 bases, with 11 bases remaining between them. Germline CDR1 SGHRS, CDR2 YFSETQ.

V usage is TRBV19 and J usage is TRBJ1-5; D unresolved. CDR3 length: 14 amino acids. Germline V gives CDR1 LNHDA, CDR2 SQIVND (reference sequence). Trimming cost V 3 bases and J 6 bases, with 12 bases left between them. The CDR3 loop is CASSMGNEAQPQHF. In nucleotides, the CDR3 is TGTGCCAGTAGTATGGGAAACGAGGCTCAGCCCCAGCATTTT.

This clonotype was counted at least ten times. The rearrangement joins TRBV20-1 to TRBJ1-6; D unresolved. The germline gives CDR1 DFQATT, CDR2 SNEGSKA (reference sequence). V lost 6 bases to trimming and J lost 7 bases, with 10 bases between them. The length of the CDR3 is 12 residues. CDR3 sequence (DNA): TGCAGTGCCGGACGTAAAAATTCACCCCTCCACTTT. Translation: CSAGRKNSPLHF.

The chain couples TRBV2 to TRBJ2-1; D is unresolved. The germline V gene has CDR1 SNHLY and CDR2 FYNNEI. The length of the CDR3 is 14 residues. With 7 bases removed from V and 0 bases from J, the gap between germline ends came to 10 bases. The CDR3 sequence: CASNSLNSYNEQFF. In DNA, the CDR3 is TGTGCCAGCAATTCCTTAAACTCCTACAATGAGCAGTTCTTC.

This clonotype was seen repeatedly, ten times or more. The V gene is TRBV12-3 or TRBV12-4, the J gene TRBJ2-5, with a tentative D call TRBD1 (6 bases). This CDR3 has 12 residues. Trimming cost V 5 bases and J 13 bases, with 17 bases left between them. In DNA form, the CDR3 reads TGTGCCAGCAGTCCGGACAGTATGCATCCGTACTTC. It is translated as CASSPDSMHPYF.

This sequence joins TRBV7-3 and TRBJ1-2; a possible D gene is TRBD1 (5 bases). Germline assignment: CDR1 SGHTA and CDR2 FQGTGA. The CDR3 consists of 13 residues. V lost 3 bases and J 1 base, leaving 6 bases between the germline ends. The CDR3 DNA reads as TGTGCCAGCAGCTTCGACAGTAACTATGGCTACACCTTC. It yields the protein CASSFDSNYGYTF.

V is TRBV29-1 and J is TRBJ2-1; tentatively, D is TRBD1 or TRBD2 (5 bases each). The CDR3 extends over 14 amino acids. The ends were cut back, 7 bases at V and 0 bases at J, with 13 bases in the middle. CDR1 and CDR2 from the germline V gene are SQVTM and ANQGSEA. Written as DNA, the CDR3 is TGCAGCGGTCGGGACGGTAGCTCCTACAATGAGCAGTTCTTC. This gives the protein CSGRDGSSYNEQFF.

At least ten counts were recorded for this clonotype. J is TRBJ1-1 and V is TRBV4-1; TRBD1 matches at 7 bases. CDR1 is MGHRA and CDR2 is YSYEKL in the germline V gene. Trimming at V came to 0 bases and at J to 3 bases, leaving 1 base not matched to a gene. The CDR3 loop spans 14 amino acids. The CDR3 DNA sequence: TGCGCCAGCAGCCAAGATGACAGGGACACTGAAGCTTTCTTT. Residues: CASSQDDRDTEAFF.

This clonotype appeared a few times. The chain recombines TRBV2 with TRBJ2-7; D gene unclear. CDR1 and CDR2 (germline): SNHLY, FYNNEI. This CDR3 is built from 13 residues. V was clipped by 6 bases and J by 9 bases, with 18 bases between them. The CDR3 DNA reads TGTGCCAGCAGCCCCTCTATGACCTCCTTGCAGTACTTC. Protein product: CASSPSMTSLQYF.

The chain has TRBV2 and TRBJ1-1; D gene uncertain. The V and J ends lost 3 bases and 0 bases respectively, with 8 bases between them. The CDR3 extends over 14 amino acids. Looked up from germline, CDR1 is SNHLY and CDR2 is FYNNEI. Here the CDR3 reads CASSDESLNTEAFF. CDR3 nucleotide sequence: TGTGCCAGCAGTGATGAGAGCCTGAACACTGAAGCTTTCTTT.

This clonotype came up many times. The chain uses TRBV7-9 and TRBJ1-4, with D unresolved. This CDR3 region has 15 residues. Germline CDR1 is SEHNR and CDR2 is FQNEAQ (reference sequence). V was pared by 4 bases and J by 2 bases, with 11 bases between. CDR3 DNA sequence: TGTGCCAGCAGCTCTCAAAGTACTACTAATGAAAAACTGTTTTTT. It codes for CASSSQSTTNEKLFF.

CDR3 coding DNA: TGTGCCACCAGTGCCCCGACTAGCGGGGGGGAGGATACGCAGTATTTT. Translated: CATSAPTSGGEDTQYF. The rearrangement links TRBV24-1 to TRBJ2-3, with 14 bases that match TRBD2. The CDR3 runs to 16 residues. The germline gives CDR1 KGHDR, CDR2 SFDVKD. V was pared by 5 bases and J by 6 bases, with 6 bases of the junction left unmatched.

The V call is TRBV7-3, the J call TRBJ2-1; TRBD2 is a possible D gene (5 bases). The CDR3 extends over 12 amino acids. V lost 3 bases and J lost 10, with 10 bases in between. The germline gives CDR1 SGHTA, CDR2 FQGTGA. CDR3 sequence reads: CASSFGLEEQFF. In DNA form, the CDR3 reads TGTGCCAGCAGCTTTGGACTTGAGGAGCAGTTCTTC.

This clonotype came up a few times. Given a much more abundant clone one base away, this may be a read error. The chain joins TRBV20-1 to TRBJ1-5, with D tentatively TRBD1 (5 bases). Trimming removed 6 bases at V and 2 bases at J, with 11 bases between. CDR3 length: 13 amino acids. From germline, CDR1 is DFQATT and CDR2 SNEGSKA (reference sequence). CDR3 DNA: TGCAGTGCCGGGACCGGCCGCAATCAGCCCCAGCATTTT. As protein: CSAGTGRNQPQHF.

This clonotype was seen ten or more times. The V and J genes are TRBV5-1 and TRBJ1-1; D might be TRBD1 (6 bases). CDR1 is SGHRS, CDR2 YFSETQ, per germline. Deletions cut 0 bases from V and 5 bases from J, with 17 bases between. The CDR3 has 16 residues. The DNA of the CDR3 is TGCGCCAGCAGCTTGGGGTACGGGGGCGATGGTACTGAAGCTTTCTTT. Its protein product is CASSLGYGGDGTEAFF.

This rearrangement joins TRBV29-1 to TRBJ1-5, with 7 bases matching TRBD1. This CDR3 spans 13 amino acids. Per the germline V gene, CDR1 is SQVTM and CDR2 is ANQGSEA. Trimming at V came to 6 bases and at J to 4 bases, leaving 6 bases not matched to a gene. The CDR3 DNA is TGCAGCGTGACAGGGACGGGTAATCAGCCCCAGCATTTT. It translates to CSVTGTGNQPQHF.

The sample holds many counts of this clonotype. The V gene is TRBV4-1, the J gene TRBJ2-5; 11 nucleotides match TRBD1. Trimming removed 1 base from V and 1 base from J; junction bases left unmatched: 5. From germline, CDR1 is MGHRA and CDR2 YSYEKL. This CDR3 spans 17 amino acids. Here the CDR3 reads CASSQGLGQGAQETQYF. The CDR3 bases are TGCGCCAGCAGCCAAGGACTAGGACAGGGGGCCCAAGAGACCCAGTACTTC.

Comments on this clonotype: A much larger clone is a single base away; this may be a read error. The gene calls are TRBV5-4 and TRBJ2-1; 11 positions agree with TRBD1. The V segment lost 4 bases and the J segment 9 bases; nucleotides outside the gene matches: 6. Germline V lookup: CDR1 SGHNT, CDR2 YYREEE (reference sequence). The CDR3 sequence is 14 residues long. The CDR3 protein is CASSVDRGPSEQFF. The CDR3 DNA reads as TGTGCCAGCAGCGTGGACAGGGGGCCGAGTGAGCAGTTCTTC.

This clonotype was seen ten or more times. The chain employs TRBV5-1 and TRBJ1-4; 8 bases are shared with TRBD1. The germline CDR1 and CDR2 sequences are SGHRS and YFSETQ. The junction had 4 bases not matched to a gene; V was cut back by 4 bases and J by 8 bases. CDR3 length: 13 residues. This chain's CDR3 is CASSGNRGEKLFF. For the CDR3, the DNA is TGCGCCAGCAGCGGGAACAGGGGGGAAAAACTGTTTTTT. Full variable domain (remainder filled in from reference TRBV5-1 and TRBJ1-4): KAGVTQTPRYLIKTRGQQVTLSCSPISGHRSVSWYQQTPGQGLQFLFEYFSETQRNKGNFPGRFSGRQFSNSRSEMNVSTLELGDSALYLCASSGNRGEKLFFGSGTQLSVL.